What follows are 23 T cell receptor beta chains derived from one specimen sequenced in a study of beta chain features in type 1 diabetes. Expressed TCRB transcripts got sequenced, as all isolated RNA was reverse transcribed. TCRdb's copy holds only in-frame clones and misses some; the assay was immunoSEQ multiplex PCR. The sample holds about 140,000 clones, 9.5% to 10% seen once. The sample consisted of central memory CD4+ T cells from blood. The receptors shown here come from a woman aged 40 to 55 in good health.

The V call is TRBV18, the J call TRBJ1-2; D is unclear. The CDR3 totals 13 residues. The germline V and J ends were trimmed by 3 bases and 2 bases, with 7 bases remaining between them. The germline CDR1 and CDR2 sequences are KGHSH and LQKENI. The DNA for the CDR3 is TGTGCCAGCTCACCTGGGCCAAACTATGGCTACACCTTC. Its translation is CASSPGPNYGYTF.

This clone has a handful of counts. The chain combines TRBV10-3 with TRBJ2-1; 10 bases match TRBD2. CDR3 length equals 16 residues. Germline V gene data show CDR1 as ENHRY and CDR2 as SYGVKD. With 2 bases clipped from V and 5 bases from J, the junction kept 6 bases outside the gene matches. Here the CDR3 reads CAISEESAGGDNEQFF. CDR3 nucleotides: TGTGCCATCAGTGAGGAATCAGCGGGGGGGGACAATGAGCAGTTCTTC.

The CDR3 nucleotides are TGTGCCAGCAGCCTCCAGGAGGGAAATCAGCCCCAGCATTTT. Translating gives CASSLQEGNQPQHF. The chain recombines TRBV5-5 with TRBJ1-5, with D unclear. Germline V gene sequence: CDR1 SGHKS, CDR2 YYEKEE (reference sequence). The V end was cut by 4 bases, the J end by 4 bases, with 12 bases between. The CDR3 is 14 amino acids.

This clone was seen a few times. V is TRBV21-1 and J is TRBJ2-3; the table names TRBD2, a call not compared with the DNA. TRBV21-1 is recorded as a pseudogene. CDR3 length: 14 residues. The CDR3 sequence: CASSKERSTDTQYF. The DNA for the CDR3 is TGTGCCAGCAGCAAAGAGCGTAGCACAGATACGCAGTATTTT.

This clone was counted between two and nine times. The V gene is TRBV11-2, the J gene TRBJ2-3; no clear D gene. The ends were cut back, 3 bases at V and 2 bases at J, with 12 bases in the middle. CDR3 length: 15 amino acids. Germline V gene sequence: CDR1 SGHAT, CDR2 FQNNGV. CDR3 DNA sequence: TGTGCCAGCAGCTTCCTTTCCACTAACACAGATACGCAGTATTTT. Its translation: CASSFLSTNTDTQYF.

This clone was observed at least ten times. The rearrangement joins TRBV18 to TRBJ2-2, with 8 nucleotides matching TRBD1. Germline trimming cut 6 bases from V and 4 bases from J; bases unmatched to any gene: 13. Germline assignment: CDR1 KGHSH and CDR2 LQKENI. The CDR3 spans 17 residues. The CDR3 protein is CASSRYDRGRSTGELFF. CDR3 sequence (DNA): TGTGCCAGCTCGCGGTATGACAGGGGTCGCTCCACCGGGGAGCTGTTTTTT. Drawing the rest from reference TRBV18 and TRBJ2-2, the complete variable domain is NAGVMQNPRHLVRRRGQEARLRCSPMKGHSHVYWYRQLPEEGLKFMVYLQKENIIDESGMPKERFSAEFPKEGPSILRIQQVVRGDSAAYFCASSRYDRGRSTGELFFGEGSRLTVL.

This clone was detected a few times. This sequence joins TRBV9 and TRBJ1-2; TRBD1 matches at 10 bases. The ends lost 3 bases at V and 4 bases at J; junction bases unmatched: 9. Germline V CDR1 and CDR2: SGDLS, YYNGEE. CDR3 length: 16 residues. CDR3 region: CASSARGTGEGYGYTF. The CDR3 nucleotides read TGTGCCAGCAGCGCCCGAGGGACAGGGGAGGGCTATGGCTACACCTTC. The full variable domain, in which reference TRBV9 and TRBJ1-2 provide the parts outside the CDR3, is DSGVTQTPKHLITATGQRVTLRCSPRSGDLSVYWYQQSLDQGLQFLIQYYNGEERAKGNILERFSAQQFPDLHSELNLSSLELGDSALYFCASSARGTGEGYGYTFGSGTRLTVV.

This clone was seen only a few times. The rearrangement links TRBV1 to TRBJ1-4; the table's D call of TRBD1 was not tested on the DNA. TRBV1 counts as a pseudogene. This CDR3 region has 14 residues. The CDR3: CTSRPGQGPEKLFF. CDR3 DNA: TGCACCAGCAGACCGGGACAGGGGCCAGAAAAACTGTTTTTT.

This clone was counted only a few times. The CDR3 spells CASSMTGGTRELFF. CDR3 sequence (DNA): TGCGCCAGCAGCATGACAGGGGGAACCCGGGAGCTGTTTTTT. This chain uses TRBV5-1 with TRBJ2-2, with TRBD1 matching over 9 bases. Trimming at V came to 4 bases and at J to 9 bases, leaving 7 bases not matched to a gene. The germline gives CDR1 SGHRS, CDR2 YFSETQ. The CDR3 runs 14 residues.

This clone has a handful of counts. The CDR3 protein is CASSQDRGETQYF. The CDR3 DNA follows: TGTGCCAGCAGCCAGGACAGGGGGGAGACCCAGTACTTC. The chain recombines TRBV5-6 with TRBJ2-5, with TRBD1 matching 10 bases. The V gene end was trimmed by 4 bases and the J gene end by 5 bases; junction bases not matched to a gene: 2. The CDR3 spans 13 residues. Germline CDR1 SGHDT, CDR2 YYEEEE.

About this clone itself: Other DNA sequences in the same sample also yield this CDR3. V and J are TRBV5-6 and TRBJ2-7; 7 positions agree with TRBD1. V gave up 4 bases and J gave up 3 bases; unmatched junction bases: 4. Per the germline V gene, CDR1 is SGHDT and CDR2 is YYEEEE. The CDR3 has 13 amino acids. CDR3 loop: CASSLHRGYEQYF. The CDR3 nucleotides are TGTGCCAGCAGCCTCCACAGGGGCTACGAGCAGTACTTC.

This clone was seen a handful of times. V and J are TRBV7-2 and TRBJ1-2; TRBD1 aligns across 7 bases. CDR1 SGHTA and CDR2 FQGNSA come from the germline V gene. This CDR3 is 16 amino acids long. V trimming: 5 bases; J trimming: 1 base; junction bases outside the gene matches: 10. CDR3 sequence (DNA): TGTGCCAGCAGCCCAGGGGGATACGACCGTAACTATGGCTACACCTTC. Its translation: CASSPGGYDRNYGYTF. Filled out from reference TRBV7-2 and TRBJ1-2, the complete variable domain reads GAGVSQSPSNKVTEKGKDVELRCDPISGHTALYWYRQSLGQGLEFLIYFQGNSAPDKSGLPSDRFSAERTGGSVSTLTIQRTQQEDSAVYLCASSPGGYDRNYGYTFGSGTRLTVV.

The sample holds a few counts of this clone. This chain links TRBV11-2 with TRBJ1-5; D uncertain. The CDR3 extends over 13 amino acids. Germline CDR1 SGHAT, CDR2 FQNNGV. Trimming left V 1 base short and J 4 bases short, with 5 bases between. The CDR3, as DNA: TGTGCCAGCAGCTTAGCCCTAAATCAGCCCCAGCATTTT. Amino acids: CASSLALNQPQHF.

This clone was counted at least ten times. The chain employs TRBV18 and TRBJ1-1; D gene unclear. The CDR3 runs to 14 residues. Germline CDR1 is KGHSH and CDR2 is LQKENI. V was trimmed by 6 bases and J by 1 base, leaving 12 bases between them. DNA for the CDR3: TGTGCCAGCTCCCGAGGGAATTCGAACACTGAAGCTTTCTTT. Translating it yields CASSRGNSNTEAFF.

Only a few counts were recorded for this clone. The genes are TRBV29-1 and TRBJ2-7, with D tentatively TRBD1 (5 bases). This CDR3 has 11 residues. V lost 6 bases and J lost 2, with 8 bases in between. Germline-derived CDR1 and CDR2 are SQVTM and ANQGSEA. DNA of the CDR3: TGCAGCGTGCAGGGTCCCTACGAGCAGTACTTC. This translates into CSVQGPYEQYF.

The chain is built from TRBV7-2 and TRBJ2-7; 8 nucleotides agree with TRBD2. CDR1 and CDR2 from the germline V gene are SGHTA and FQGNSA. The CDR3 length is 15 residues. V dropped 4 bases and J dropped 0; count of bases not matched to a gene: 5. The CDR3 sequence: CASSSAGGSSYEQYF. The CDR3 region has the DNA TGTGCCAGCAGCTCCGCGGGGGGATCCTCCTACGAGCAGTACTTC.

The chain employs TRBV11-3 and TRBJ1-1; no firm D call. The CDR3 loop spans 13 amino acids. In germline, CDR1 is SGHNT, CDR2 YENEEA. Trimming removed 0 bases at V and 4 bases at J, with 6 bases between. The DNA of the CDR3 is TGTGCCAGCAGCTTAGATCCAGGCACTGAAGCTTTCTTT. As protein: CASSLDPGTEAFF.

This clone was seen only a few times. J is TRBJ2-2 and V is TRBV6-6, with a possible D match to TRBD2 (6 bases). This CDR3 has 15 residues. The germline V gene has CDR1 MNHNY and CDR2 SVGAGI (reference sequence). The V and J ends lost 8 bases and 4 bases respectively, with 17 bases between them. The CDR3 nucleotides read TGTGCCAGCCCCTCCGGAGGGGCTGGCACCGGGGAGCTGTTTTTT. Its protein is CASPSGGAGTGELFF.

The genes are TRBV7-2 and TRBJ2-7, with 12 nucleotides matching TRBD2. Germline lookup yields CDR1 SGHTA and CDR2 FQGNSA. There are 19 residues in the CDR3. After removal of 3 bases from V and 2 bases from J, the junction contained 14 bases not matched to a gene. The DNA of the CDR3 is TGTGCCAGCAGCTTTAGCGGGCTGGCTAGCGGGGGGGCAGCCTACGAGCAGTACTTC. Protein product: CASSFSGLASGGAAYEQYF.

This clone was observed a few times. The chain recombines TRBV25-1 with TRBJ2-3; TRBD2 is a possible D gene (6 bases). The CDR3 runs 14 residues. Trimming pared 3 bases from V and 4 bases from J, leaving 11 bases between. Per the germline V gene, CDR1 is MGHDK and CDR2 is SYGVNS. The CDR3 DNA is TGTGCCAGCAGTGATATACGGGGGTCAGATACGCAGTATTTT. Protein sequence: CASSDIRGSDTQYF.

This clone was seen a few times. The V gene is TRBV10-3, the J gene TRBJ2-1, with D perhaps matching TRBD2 (6 bases). V gave up 6 bases and J gave up 7 bases, with 25 bases separating them. This CDR3 has 17 amino acids. The germline V gene encodes CDR1 ENHRY and CDR2 SYGVKD. The CDR3 bases are TGTGCCATCAGGGCGGGGCAGGGACCCGTACAAATGAATGAGCAGTTCTTC. This encodes CAIRAGQGPVQMNEQFF.

This clone was detected many times. The chain links TRBV18 to TRBJ1-3; 8 nucleotides align to TRBD1. There are 15 residues in the CDR3. V dropped 4 bases and J dropped 4; count of bases not matched to a gene: 6. Germline V lookup: CDR1 KGHSH, CDR2 LQKENI. CDR3 DNA sequence: TGTGCCAGCTCACAGAACCGGGACAGGGGAAACACCATATATTTT. It yields the protein CASSQNRDRGNTIYF.

The V call is TRBV2, the J call TRBJ1-6, with 9 bases that match TRBD1. After removal of 4 bases from V and 11 bases from J, the junction contained 9 bases not matched to a gene. The CDR3 sequence is 15 residues long. Per the germline V gene, CDR1 is SNHLY and CDR2 is FYNNEI. DNA for the CDR3: TGTGCCAGCAGTGTGCGGACAGGGGACGGCGCACCCCTCCACTTT. Protein: CASSVRTGDGAPLHF.